This entry concerns a single T cell receptor (beta chain). Its antigen is still unknown. The sample is drawn from a study of PD-1 blockade in classical Hodgkin lymphoma. General observations from the study: Reported findings placed baseline TCR diversity lower in newly diagnosed patients (compared with healthy donors). The origin of the repertoire differences remains undefined, with disease activity or prior therapy as possible causes.

As to time point: newly diagnosed, previously untreated cHL patient sample. Magnetic negative selection was used to purify CD4+ T cells from PBMCs that had been thawed. Comparators were PBMCs taken from newly diagnosed, untreated classical Hodgkin lymphoma. With V trimmed by 2 bases and J by 6 bases, 3 bases remained unmatched. This CDR3 contains 13 residues. CDR1 SGHTA and CDR2 FQGNSA come from the germline V gene. Using immunoSEQ multiplex PCR, the repertoire was profiled, and TCRdb retains in-frame clones only, with some absent. The sample includes tens of thousands of clones, 90% seen only once; the top ten take about 0.41%.

The TCR was taken from a human donor with classical Hodgkin lymphoma. The chain couples TRBV7-2 to TRBJ1-2; 7 bases are a match to TRBD1. The sample consisted of CD4+ T cells from blood. The CDR3 reads CASSLQGVHGYTF. CDR3 nucleotide sequence: TGTGCCAGCAGCTTACAGGGGGTGCATGGCTACACCTTC.